This T cell receptor beta chain stems from a study of T cells in women clearing cervical HPV infection. Looking at the study overall: For cases, blood was sampled a median around 150 days after lesion detection, interquartile range roughly 85 to 200 days.

There are 15 residues in the CDR3. Per the germline V gene, CDR1 is MNHNS and CDR2 is SASEGT. Between the trimmed V and J ends, which lost 1 base and 3 bases, there was a span of 10 bases. In regard to this clone: Its antigen remains unidentified. The observed sequence ends 3 residues before the CDR3 terminus, with the missing tail filled in from the germline J gene.

Study-level points and caveats: Combining TCR richness with V gene abundances gave approximately 0.84 AUC. Unknown T-cell numbers per sample may underlie the richness differences.

Clones were sequenced by immunoSEQ multiplex PCR, and TCRdb holds only the in-frame ones, with some missing. Its clone listing holds about 35,000 clones. The chain has TRBV6-1 and TRBJ2-1; a possible D gene is TRBD2 (6 bases). The material sequenced was blood buffy coat. The clonotype originates from a woman between 18 and 75 years old with a cervical HPV16 infection that either progressed to CIN3+ or cleared (not recorded which). CDR3 protein: CASSEVGGLYNEQFF. The part of the CDR3 DNA that was read is TGTGCCAGCAGTGAAGTGGGGGGACTCTACAATGAG.